These T cell receptor beta chains were read from a single sample in a study of human CD8 memory T cell subsets. TCRdb reprocessed the 5' RACE reads and stores each CDR3 protein as one record, lacking DNA. Recorded for this sample: around 20,000 distinct CDR3 sequences. The sample taken for sequencing was CD8+ T cells from PBMCs. These receptors were taken from a human donor in good health. CDR3s include the opening cysteine and the closing phenylalanine or tryptophan. Each record gives: CDR3 protein, V gene, J gene, clone size. Size is stated for part of the rows, as once, few or many counts, or as a class when the clone is expanded.

CASSLGTGPRGDTQYF,TRBV7-9,TRBJ2-3,.
CASVGDLYNEQFF,TRBV6-2/TRBV6-3,TRBJ2-1,.
CSVEFPGKDEKLFF,TRBV29-1,TRBJ1-4,.
CASSQDTMGQANYGYTF,TRBV3-1,TRBJ1-2,.
CASSPETGGLDTQYF,TRBV5-6,TRBJ2-3,.
CASRPLYRVYNSPLHF,TRBV28,TRBJ1-6,.
CASSEDRPNTEAFF,TRBV6-1,TRBJ1-1,.
CASSQDLQGSYEQYF,TRBV14,TRBJ2-7,.
CSARDILQSDRGRSWEQFF,TRBV20-1,TRBJ2-1,.
CASSLGLGPQETQYF,TRBV28,TRBJ2-5,.
CASSYDYTGELFF,TRBV6-6,TRBJ2-2,.
CASSVQPWAEAFF,TRBV27,TRBJ1-1,.
CSAVTGLAGPGELFF,TRBV20-1,TRBJ2-2,medium-sized
CASSEGGVSQETQYF,TRBV2,TRBJ2-5,.
CASSPLAGGPNEQFF,TRBV3-1,TRBJ2-1,.
CASSSNRLPANTGELFF,TRBV28,TRBJ2-2,.
CASSHTDYPGSYNEQFF,TRBV18,TRBJ2-1,.
CASSLSATEQFF,TRBV28,TRBJ2-1,.
CATSRRQGEAFF,TRBV15,TRBJ1-1,.
CASSPGAGVIDEQYF,TRBV6-1,TRBJ2-7,.
CASSLTEAGGDTQYF,TRBV27,TRBJ2-3,.
CASSRTSGTTDTQYF,TRBV4-1,TRBJ2-3,.
CASSFLGGDLHEQYF,TRBV28,TRBJ2-7,.
CASSFGGGTTGELFF,TRBV27,TRBJ2-2,.
CASSFSLGGSYGYTF,TRBV12-3/TRBV12-4,TRBJ1-2,.
CSALLPGLASDTQYF,TRBV20-1,TRBJ2-3,.
CSAREEGTYGYTF,TRBV20-1,TRBJ1-2,.
CASSQGLGLGAHTGELFF,TRBV4-2,TRBJ2-2,.
CASSLGLAGFTDTQYF,TRBV5-6,TRBJ2-3,.
CASSLEGGTEAFF,TRBV12-3/TRBV12-4,TRBJ1-1,medium-sized
CASSFSTGELFF,TRBV28,TRBJ2-2,.
CASSLQGDSGNQPQHF,TRBV5-5,TRBJ1-5,.
CASSYSNRYSYEQYF,TRBV6-5,TRBJ2-7,.
CASSPTLSPLYEQYF,TRBV4-1,TRBJ2-7,.
CASSLLAGSYEQYF,TRBV7-2,TRBJ2-7,.
CASEVGFTGELFF,TRBV6-1,TRBJ2-2,.
CASSDRDYPYEQYF,TRBV7-9,TRBJ2-7,.
CASSYEAGISYEQYF,TRBV6-5,TRBJ2-7,.
CASSLVDLYGQFF,TRBV13,TRBJ2-1,.
CASSQVIGEVDEQFF,TRBV3-1,TRBJ2-1,.
CASSQDYPGGRGEQFF,TRBV3-1,TRBJ2-1,.
CASSLIGSDGYTF,TRBV7-9,TRBJ1-2,.
CATSPLGASGDLYNEQFF,TRBV15,TRBJ2-1,.
CASSFSDREYGYTF,TRBV13,TRBJ1-2,medium-sized
CASSKAVRGKSYEQFF,TRBV21-1,TRBJ2-1,.
CASSLDPQGLNTEAFF,TRBV7-9,TRBJ1-1,.
CASTWEAYEQYF,TRBV2,TRBJ2-7,.
CASSPPVRGRVNEAFF,TRBV12-1,TRBJ1-1,.
CASSLWSTGVYTEAFF,TRBV5-6,TRBJ1-1,.
CATQLGSSYEQYF,TRBV6-1,TRBJ2-7,.
CASRKQGTSTDTQYF,TRBV28,TRBJ2-3,.